What follows describes a single T cell receptor beta chain. Data came from immunoSEQ multiplex PCR; TCRdb stores just in-frame clones and leaves some out. The sample has more than 100,000 clones, approximately 88% seen once. This sample was taken from a study of blood T cell repertoires in COVID-19. Study-wide context: COVID-19 samples from acute and convalescent phases originated in the United States, Italy and Spain.

The source is a woman aged 25 to 39 who had recovered from COVID-19. The sample consisted of peripheral blood.

In nucleotides, the CDR3 is TGTGCCAGCAGTCATCGTAGGGACTCCTACGACGAGCAGTACTTC. Residues: CASSHRRDSYDEQYF. This chain uses TRBV6-2 or TRBV6-3 with TRBJ2-7; the D gene is possibly TRBD2 (6 bases). The CDR3 runs 15 residues. Per germline, CDR1 MNHEY and CDR2 SVGEGT. V gave up 5 bases and J gave up 5 bases, with 19 bases separating them.